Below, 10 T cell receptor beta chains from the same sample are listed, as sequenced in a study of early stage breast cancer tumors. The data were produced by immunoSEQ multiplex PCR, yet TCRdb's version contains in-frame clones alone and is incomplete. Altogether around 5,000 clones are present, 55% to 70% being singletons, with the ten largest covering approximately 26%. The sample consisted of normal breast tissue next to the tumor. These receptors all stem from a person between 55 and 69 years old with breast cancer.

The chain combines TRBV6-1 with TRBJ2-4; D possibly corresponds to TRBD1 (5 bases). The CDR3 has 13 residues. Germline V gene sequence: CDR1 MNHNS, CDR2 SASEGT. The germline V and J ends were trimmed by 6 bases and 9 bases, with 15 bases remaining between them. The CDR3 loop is CASRTGQALIQYF. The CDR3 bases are TGTGCCAGCAGGACTGGACAAGCCCTCATTCAGTACTTC.

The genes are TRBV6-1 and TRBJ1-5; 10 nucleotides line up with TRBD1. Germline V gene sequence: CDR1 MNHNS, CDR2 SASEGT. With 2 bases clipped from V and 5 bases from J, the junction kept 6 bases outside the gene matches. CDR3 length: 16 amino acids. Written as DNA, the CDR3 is TGTGCCAGCAGTGAACAGAGTGGACAGGGGGATCAGCCCCAGCATTTT. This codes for CASSEQSGQGDQPQHF.

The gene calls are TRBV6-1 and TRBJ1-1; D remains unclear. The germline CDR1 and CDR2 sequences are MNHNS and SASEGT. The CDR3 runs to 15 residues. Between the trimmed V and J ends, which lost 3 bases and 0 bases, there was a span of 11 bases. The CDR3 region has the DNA TGTGCCAGCAGTGACCCAGCCGGAGTGAACACTGAAGCTTTCTTT. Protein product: CASSDPAGVNTEAFF.

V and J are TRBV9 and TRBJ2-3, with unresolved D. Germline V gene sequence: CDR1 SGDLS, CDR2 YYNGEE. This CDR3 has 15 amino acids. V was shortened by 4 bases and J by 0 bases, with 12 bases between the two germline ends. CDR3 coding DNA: TGTGCCAGCAGCCCCCACACCACTAGCACAGATACGCAGTATTTT. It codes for CASSPHTTSTDTQYF.

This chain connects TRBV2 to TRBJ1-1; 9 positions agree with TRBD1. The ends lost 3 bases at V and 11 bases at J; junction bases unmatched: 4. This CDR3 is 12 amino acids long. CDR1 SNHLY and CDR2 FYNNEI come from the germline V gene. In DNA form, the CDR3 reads TGTGCCAGCAGTGATCCGGGACAGGGCGCTTTCTTT. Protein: CASSDPGQGAFF.

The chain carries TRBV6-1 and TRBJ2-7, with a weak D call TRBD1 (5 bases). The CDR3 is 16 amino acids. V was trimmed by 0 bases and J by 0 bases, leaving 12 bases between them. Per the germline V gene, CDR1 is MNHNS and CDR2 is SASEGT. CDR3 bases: TGTGCCAGCAGTGAAGCGTCGGCCAGGGCCTCCTACGAGCAGTACTTC. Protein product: CASSEASARASYEQYF.

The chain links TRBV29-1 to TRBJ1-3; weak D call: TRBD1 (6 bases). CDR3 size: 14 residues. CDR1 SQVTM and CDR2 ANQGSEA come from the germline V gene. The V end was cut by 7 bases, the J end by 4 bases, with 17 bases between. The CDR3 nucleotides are TGCAGCGCCGAATTCAGGGGCGCGGGAAACACCATATATTTT. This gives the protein CSAEFRGAGNTIYF.

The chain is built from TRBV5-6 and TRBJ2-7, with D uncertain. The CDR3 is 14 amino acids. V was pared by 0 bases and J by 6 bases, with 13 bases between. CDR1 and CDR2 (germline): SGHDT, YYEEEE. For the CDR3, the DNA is TGTGCCAGCAGCTTGGTTGGGGATCGTACCGAGCAGTACTTC. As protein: CASSLVGDRTEQYF.

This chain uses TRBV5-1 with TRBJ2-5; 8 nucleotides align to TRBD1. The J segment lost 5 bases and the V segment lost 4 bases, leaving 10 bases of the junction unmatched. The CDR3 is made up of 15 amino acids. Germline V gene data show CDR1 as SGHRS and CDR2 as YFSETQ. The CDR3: CASSIAPDRDETQYF. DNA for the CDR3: TGCGCCAGCAGCATCGCCCCGGACAGGGACGAGACCCAGTACTTC.

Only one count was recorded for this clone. In DNA, the CDR3 is TGCGCCAGCAGCCGAGGGGACTCCGGCCAAGAGACCCAGTACTTC. As protein: CASSRGDSGQETQYF. The rearrangement joins TRBV5-1 to TRBJ2-5; D might be TRBD2 (6 bases). The CDR3 is 15 amino acids. From germline, CDR1 is SGHRS and CDR2 YFSETQ. V lost 4 bases, J lost 1 base, and 14 bases lay in between.